This TCR beta chain was captured by sequencing in a study of graft-versus-host responses after intestinal transplantation. Regarding the study as a whole: Recipient marrow showed GvH clones, some seen first in ileum or blood.

Generated by immunoSEQ multiplex PCR, the TCRdb table keeps only in-frame clones and is missing some. Among 90,000 to 120,000 clones, roughly 87% were seen once, and the ten largest hold about 0.7%. CDR3 size: 14 residues. The germline gives CDR1 SGHRS, CDR2 YFSETQ. The germline V and J ends were trimmed by 4 bases and 1 base, with 11 bases remaining between them. Details on this clone: Its antigen is not identified.

This chain uses TRBV5-1 with TRBJ1-1; D unresolved. The sequence came from a human donor who was the organ donor for an intestinal transplant. The sample was unstimulated CD4+ T cells sorted from spleen or lymph node cells, taken before transplant. In nucleotides, the CDR3 is TGCGCCAGCAGCCCCGGACCGACGAACACTGAAGCTTTCTTT. The encoded protein is CASSPGPTNTEAFF.